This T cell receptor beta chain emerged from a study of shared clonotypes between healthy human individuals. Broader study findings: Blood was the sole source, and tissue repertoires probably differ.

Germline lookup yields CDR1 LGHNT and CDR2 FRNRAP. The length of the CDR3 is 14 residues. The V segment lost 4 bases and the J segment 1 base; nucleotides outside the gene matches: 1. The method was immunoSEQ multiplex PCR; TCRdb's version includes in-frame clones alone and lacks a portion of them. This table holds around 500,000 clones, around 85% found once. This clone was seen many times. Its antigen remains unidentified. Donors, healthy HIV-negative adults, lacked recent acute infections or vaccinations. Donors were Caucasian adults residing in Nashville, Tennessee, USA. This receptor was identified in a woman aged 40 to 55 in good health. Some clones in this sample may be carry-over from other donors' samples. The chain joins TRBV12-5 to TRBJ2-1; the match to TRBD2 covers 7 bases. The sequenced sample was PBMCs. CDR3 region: CASGSGGSYNEQFF. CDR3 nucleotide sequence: TGTGCTAGTGGTTCCGGGGGGTCCTACAATGAGCAGTTCTTC.